The source of this T cell receptor (beta chain) is a study of CD8 T cells in ankylosing spondylitis. TCRdb processed the 5' RACE reads anew with MiXCR; each CDR3 protein has one entry. The sample lists a few hundred thousand distinct CDR3 sequences; about 11% were seen once. This clonotype was detected a few times. This CDR3 comprises 13 residues. V was trimmed by 1 base and J by 4 bases, leaving 6 bases between them. The V gene's germline CDR1 is SGHAT and CDR2 FQDESV (reference sequence). Sample: blood, either unsorted or a sorted T cell fraction (not recorded which). The sequence was collected from a male donor with ankylosing spondylitis or in good health (not recorded which). This chain links TRBV11-1 with TRBJ2-3, with D possibly being TRBD1 (5 bases). The CDR3 region has the DNA TGTGCCAGCAGCTTAGTCAGGGCAGATACGCAGTATTTT. The encoded protein is CASSLVRADTQYF.